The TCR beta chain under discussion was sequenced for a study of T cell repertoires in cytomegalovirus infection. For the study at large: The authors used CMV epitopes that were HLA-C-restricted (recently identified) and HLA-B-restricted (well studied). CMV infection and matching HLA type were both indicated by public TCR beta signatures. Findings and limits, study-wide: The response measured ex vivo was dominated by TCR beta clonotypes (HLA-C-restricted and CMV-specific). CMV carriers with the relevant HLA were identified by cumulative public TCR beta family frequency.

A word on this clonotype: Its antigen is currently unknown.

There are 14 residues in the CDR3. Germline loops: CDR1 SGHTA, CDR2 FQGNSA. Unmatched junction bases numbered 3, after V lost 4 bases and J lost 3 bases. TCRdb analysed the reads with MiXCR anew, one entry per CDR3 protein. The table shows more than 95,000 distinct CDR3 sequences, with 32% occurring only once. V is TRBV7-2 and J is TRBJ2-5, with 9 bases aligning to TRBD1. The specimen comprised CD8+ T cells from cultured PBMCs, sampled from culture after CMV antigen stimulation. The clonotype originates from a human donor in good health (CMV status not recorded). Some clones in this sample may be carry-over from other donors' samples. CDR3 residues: CASSSRTGEETQYF. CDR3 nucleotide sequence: TGTGCCAGCAGCTCGAGGACAGGGGAAGAGACCCAGTACTTC.